This TCR beta chain originates from a study of blood T cell repertoires in COVID-19. The repertoire was sequenced with immunoSEQ multiplex PCR; TCRdb's copy has only in-frame clones and lacks some. This sample has some 250,000 clones; 86% occur once, and the top ten carry around 2.2%. The CDR3 is 13 amino acids. CDR1 is SEHNR and CDR2 is FQNEAQ in the germline V gene (reference sequence). The V and J ends lost 4 bases and 3 bases respectively, with 8 bases between them. The chain recombines TRBV7-9 with TRBJ2-3, with D perhaps matching TRBD2 (6 bases). This clonotype was obtained from a man in his thirties or forties who had recovered from COVID-19. The sample consisted of peripheral blood. In DNA form, the CDR3 reads TGTGCCAGCAGCTCTGGGGGGACAGATACGCAGTATTTT. Translated, it gives CASSSGGTDTQYF.